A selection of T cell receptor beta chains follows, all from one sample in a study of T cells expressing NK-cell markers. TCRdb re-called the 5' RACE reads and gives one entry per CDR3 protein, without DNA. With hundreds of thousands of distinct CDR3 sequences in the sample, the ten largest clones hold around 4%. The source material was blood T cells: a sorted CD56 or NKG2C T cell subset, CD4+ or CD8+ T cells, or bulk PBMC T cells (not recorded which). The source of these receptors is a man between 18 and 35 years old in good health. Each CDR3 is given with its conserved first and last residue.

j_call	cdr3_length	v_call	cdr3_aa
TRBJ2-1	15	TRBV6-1	CASIYRDRPYNEQFF
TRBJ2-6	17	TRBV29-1	CSVPEARTPSGANVLTF
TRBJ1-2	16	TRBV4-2	CASSTFRGPKPFGYTF
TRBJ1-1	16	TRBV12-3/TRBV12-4	CASSFLGSQGNTEAFF
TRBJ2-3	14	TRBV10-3	CATRKRASTDTQYF
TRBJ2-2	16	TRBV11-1	CASSFGRGASSGELFF
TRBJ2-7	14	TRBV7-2	CASRPRLADYEQYF
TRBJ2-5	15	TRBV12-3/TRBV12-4	CASSLGGGPKETQYF
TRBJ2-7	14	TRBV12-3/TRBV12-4	CASSDSGREYEQYF
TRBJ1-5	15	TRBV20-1	CSAGGTTGPNQPQHF
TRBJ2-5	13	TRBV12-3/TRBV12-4	CASSPTGVETQYF
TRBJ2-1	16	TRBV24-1	CATSDPTSGTPHEQFF
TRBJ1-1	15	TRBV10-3	CAIRTTQGANTEAFF
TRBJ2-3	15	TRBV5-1	CASTPASGHTDTQYF
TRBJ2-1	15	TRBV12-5	CASGLGQGLPNEQFF
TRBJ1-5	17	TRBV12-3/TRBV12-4	CASSLGGLGQGNQPQHF
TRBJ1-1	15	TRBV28	CASSSPGAPETEAFF
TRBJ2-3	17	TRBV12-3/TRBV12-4	CASSQIRGESITDTQYF